This TCR beta chain is from a study of PD-L1 blockade in urothelial cancer. On the study more broadly: In the patient group, about 90% of the roughly 29 were males with bladder-origin urothelial cancer. As for prior chemotherapy regimens, patients had received 0 to 3.

With 1 base clipped from V and 4 bases from J, the junction kept 3 bases outside the gene matches. Germline V gene data show CDR1 as LNHDA and CDR2 as SQIVND (reference sequence). The CDR3 covers 15 residues. Time point indicated: pretreatment peripheral blood. Worth noting for this clone: Its specificity is not known.

Sequenced by immunoSEQ multiplex PCR; TCRdb stores in-frame clones only, minus some. The sample lists some 63,000 clones, roughly 79% occurring once. Study-wide points: Tumor-associated blood clones were expanded more by durable-benefit patients at 3 weeks.

The sequence was obtained from a man in his 70s with urothelial cancer. This material consisted of PBMCs, taken around atezolizumab (anti-PD-L1) treatment. The chain is built from TRBV19 and TRBJ2-3; 9 bases are a match to TRBD2. CDR3 sequence (DNA): TGTGCCAGTAGTATAGCGGCTAGCGGGGCAGATACGCAGTATTTT. It translates to CASSIAASGADTQYF.